The source of this TCR beta chain is a study of human T cells and chemical hapten exposure. About the research overall: Throughout a study of roughly 5.5 months, patients underwent weekly scalp administration of diphenylcyclopropenone doses. On the upper back, patch tests were applied with 0.01% DPC and read at 6 days. Study-wide results and limits: Large CDR3 similarity clusters arose significantly more often from expanded TCRs than from controls.

Concerning this clonotype: The target antigen is unknown.

The time point: pre-sensitization, week 0. As for treatment: therapeutic diphenylcyclopropenone sensitization with weekly scalp DPC. Blood was drawn before each patch test was applied. From the RACE reads, TCRdb called clonotypes with MiXCR, one entry per CDR3 protein. The table includes 95,000 to 150,000 distinct CDR3 sequences, roughly 12% detected once. The sequence derives from a woman aged 18-30 years with alopecia areata. Some clones in this sample may be carry-over from other donors' samples. The sample in question was whole blood, obtained in connection with sensitization to the hapten diphenylcyclopropenone (DPC).

This chain's CDR3 is CASSYVGPYNEQFF. For the CDR3, the DNA is TGTGCCAGCAGTTACGTGGGGCCCTACAATGAGCAGTTCTTC. The chain combines TRBV6-2 or TRBV6-3 with TRBJ2-1; D is possibly TRBD1 (5 bases). The CDR3 runs to 14 residues. Germline values: CDR1 MNHEY, CDR2 SVGEGT. Deletions cut 2 bases from V and 2 bases from J, with 7 bases between.